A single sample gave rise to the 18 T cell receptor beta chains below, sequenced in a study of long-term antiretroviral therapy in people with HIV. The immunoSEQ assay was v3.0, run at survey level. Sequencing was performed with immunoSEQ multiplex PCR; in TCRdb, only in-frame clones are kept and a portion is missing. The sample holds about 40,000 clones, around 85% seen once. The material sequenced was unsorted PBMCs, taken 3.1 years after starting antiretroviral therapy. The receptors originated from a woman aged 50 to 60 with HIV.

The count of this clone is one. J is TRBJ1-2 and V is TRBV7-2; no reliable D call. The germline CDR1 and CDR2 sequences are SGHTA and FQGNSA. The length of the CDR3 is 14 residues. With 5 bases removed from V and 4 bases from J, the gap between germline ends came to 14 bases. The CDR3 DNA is TGTGCCAGCAGCCTAGAACAGATCTTCTATGGCTACACCTTC. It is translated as CASSLEQIFYGYTF.

CDR3 nucleotide sequence: TGTGCCAGCAGCGGGTTCAGAGTTGGGGATACGCAGTATTTT. Its translation is CASSGFRVGDTQYF. This chain joins TRBV7-9 and TRBJ2-3; D gene ambiguous. The CDR3 runs 14 residues. The V end lost 5 bases, the J end lost 6 bases, and 15 bases lay between the germline ends. Germline V lookup: CDR1 SEHNR, CDR2 FQNEAQ (reference sequence). The whole variable domain, remainder taken from reference TRBV7-9 and TRBJ2-3, is DTGVSQNPRHKITKRGQNVTFRCDPISEHNRLYWYRQTLGQGPEFLTYFQNEAQLEKSRLLSDRFSAERPKGSFSTLEIQRTEQGDSAMYLCASSGFRVGDTQYFGPGTRLTVL.

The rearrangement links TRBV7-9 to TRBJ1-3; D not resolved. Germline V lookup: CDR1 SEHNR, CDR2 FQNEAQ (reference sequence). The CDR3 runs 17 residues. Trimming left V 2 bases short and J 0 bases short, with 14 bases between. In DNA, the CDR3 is TGTGCCAGCAGCTTAAGGGTCGGAACGAGCTCTGGAAACACCATATATTTT. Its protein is CASSLRVGTSSGNTIYF.

CDR3 loop: CASSLYRWGETQYF. The CDR3, as DNA: TGTGCCAGCAGCTTGTACCGCTGGGGAGAGACCCAGTACTTC. The V call is TRBV5-6, the J call TRBJ2-5, with no clear D. Trimming removed 1 base from V and 4 bases from J, with 11 bases in between. Germline CDR1 is SGHDT and CDR2 is YYEEEE. This CDR3 is built from 14 residues.

The DNA for the CDR3 is TGCAGCGCAAAGACAGTATCGGTCCTGGGTGAAGCTTTCTTT. It yields the protein CSAKTVSVLGEAFF. J is TRBJ1-1 and V is TRBV29-1, with D possibly matching TRBD1 (5 bases). CDR3 length equals 14 residues. Trimming left V 7 bases short and J 7 bases short, with 22 bases between. Germline assignment: CDR1 SQVTM and CDR2 ANQGSEA.

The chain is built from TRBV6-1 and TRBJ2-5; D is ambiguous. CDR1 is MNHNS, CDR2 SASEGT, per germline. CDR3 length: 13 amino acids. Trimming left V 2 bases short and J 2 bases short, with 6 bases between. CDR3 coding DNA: TGTGCCAGCAGTGAATGGCGGCAAGAGACCCAGTACTTC. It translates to CASSEWRQETQYF.

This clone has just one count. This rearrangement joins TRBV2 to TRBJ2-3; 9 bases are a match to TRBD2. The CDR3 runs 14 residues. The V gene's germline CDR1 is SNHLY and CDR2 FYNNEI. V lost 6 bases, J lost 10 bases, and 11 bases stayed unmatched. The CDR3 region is CASRPGAGGPSQYF. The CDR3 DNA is TGTGCCAGCAGGCCCGGGGCGGGGGGGCCGTCGCAGTATTTT.

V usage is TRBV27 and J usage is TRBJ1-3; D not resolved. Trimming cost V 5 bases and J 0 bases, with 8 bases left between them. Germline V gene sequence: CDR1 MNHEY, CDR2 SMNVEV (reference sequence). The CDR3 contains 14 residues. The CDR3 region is CASSPLPSGNTIYF. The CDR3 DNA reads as TGTGCCAGCAGTCCCCTCCCCTCTGGAAACACCATATATTTT.

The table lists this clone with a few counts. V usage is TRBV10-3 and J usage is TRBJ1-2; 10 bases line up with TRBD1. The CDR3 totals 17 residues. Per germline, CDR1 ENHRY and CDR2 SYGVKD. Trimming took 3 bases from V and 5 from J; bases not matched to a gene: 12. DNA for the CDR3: TGTGCCATCAGTGATATCCCCTCGACAGGGGGCGGGTATGGCTACACCTTC. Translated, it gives CAISDIPSTGGGYGYTF.

This CDR3 is CATSRDRDAGANVLTF. Written as DNA, the CDR3 is TGTGCCACCAGCAGAGACAGGGATGCTGGGGCCAACGTCCTGACTTTC. The chain couples TRBV15 to TRBJ2-6; tentatively, D is TRBD1 (5 bases). V was clipped by 0 bases and J by 2 bases, with 8 bases between them. Germline V gives CDR1 LNHNV, CDR2 YYDKDF (reference sequence). The CDR3 contains 16 residues. Looking up the rest from reference TRBV15 and TRBJ2-6 gives the full variable domain: DAMVIQNPRYQVTQFGKPVTLSCSQTLNHNVMYWYQQKSSQAPKLLFHYYDKDFNNEADTPDNFQSRRPNTSFCFLDIRSPGLGDTAMYLCATSRDRDAGANVLTFGAGSRLTVL.

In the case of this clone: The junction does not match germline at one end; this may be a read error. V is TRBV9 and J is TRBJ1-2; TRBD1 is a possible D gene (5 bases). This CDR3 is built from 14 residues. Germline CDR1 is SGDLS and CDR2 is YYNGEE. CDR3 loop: CANSDNRAGYGYTF. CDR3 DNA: TGTGCCAACAGCGATAACCGGGCAGGGTATGGCTACACCTTC.

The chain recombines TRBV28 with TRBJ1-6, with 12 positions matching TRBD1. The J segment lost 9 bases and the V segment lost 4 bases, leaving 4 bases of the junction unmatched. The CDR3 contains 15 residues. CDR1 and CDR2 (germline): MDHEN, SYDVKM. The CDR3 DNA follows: TGTGCCAGCAGTTCAGGGACAGGGGGCGGTTCACCCCTCCACTTT. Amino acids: CASSSGTGGGSPLHF. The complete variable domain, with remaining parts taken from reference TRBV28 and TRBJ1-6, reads DVKVTQSSRYLVKRTGEKVFLECVQDMDHENMFWYRQDPGLGLRLIYFSYDVKMKEKGDIPEGYSVSREKKERFSLILESASTNQTSMYLCASSSGTGGGSPLHFGNGTRLTVT.

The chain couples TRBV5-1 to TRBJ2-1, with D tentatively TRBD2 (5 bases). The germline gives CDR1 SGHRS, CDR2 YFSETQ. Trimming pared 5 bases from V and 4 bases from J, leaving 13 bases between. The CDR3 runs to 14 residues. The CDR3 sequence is CASSRAGEYNEQFF. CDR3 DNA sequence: TGCGCCAGCAGTCGAGCCGGGGAATACAATGAGCAGTTCTTC.

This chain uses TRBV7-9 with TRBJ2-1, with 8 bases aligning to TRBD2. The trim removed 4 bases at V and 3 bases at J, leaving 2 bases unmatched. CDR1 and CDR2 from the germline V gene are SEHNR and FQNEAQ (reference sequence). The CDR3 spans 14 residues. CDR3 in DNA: TGTGCCAGCAGCTCGGGACTAGTCTACAATGAGCAGTTCTTC. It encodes CASSSGLVYNEQFF.

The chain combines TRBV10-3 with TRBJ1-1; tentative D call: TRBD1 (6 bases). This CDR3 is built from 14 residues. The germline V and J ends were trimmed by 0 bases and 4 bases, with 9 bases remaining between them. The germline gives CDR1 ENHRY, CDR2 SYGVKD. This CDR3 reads CAISESSRGTEAFF. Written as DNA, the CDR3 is TGTGCCATCAGTGAGTCGTCCAGGGGCACTGAAGCTTTCTTT.

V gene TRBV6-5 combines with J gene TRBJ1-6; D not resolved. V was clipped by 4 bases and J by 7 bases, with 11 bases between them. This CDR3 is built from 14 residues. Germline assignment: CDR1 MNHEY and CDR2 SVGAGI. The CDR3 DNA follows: TGTGCCAGCAGTTCGGGCAGGAACAATTCACCCCTCCACTTT. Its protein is CASSSGRNNSPLHF.

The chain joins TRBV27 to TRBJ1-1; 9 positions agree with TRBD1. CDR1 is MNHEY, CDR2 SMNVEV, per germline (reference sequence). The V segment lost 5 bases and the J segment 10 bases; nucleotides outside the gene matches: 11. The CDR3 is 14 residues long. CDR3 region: CASSHDTGGGRAFF. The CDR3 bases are TGTGCCAGCAGTCATGACACAGGGGGCGGACGAGCTTTCTTT.

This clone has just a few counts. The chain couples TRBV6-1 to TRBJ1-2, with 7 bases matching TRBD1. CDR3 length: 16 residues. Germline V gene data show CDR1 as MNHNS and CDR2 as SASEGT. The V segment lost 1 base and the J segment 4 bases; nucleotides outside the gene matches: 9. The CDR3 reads CASSEGATGASYGYTF. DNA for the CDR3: TGTGCCAGCAGTGAAGGGGCAACAGGGGCTAGCTATGGCTACACCTTC.